Listed below are T cell receptor beta chains from one sample, sequenced in a study of preoperative IRX-2 immunotherapy in early breast cancer. Sequenced by immunoSEQ multiplex PCR; TCRdb stores in-frame clones only, minus some. The table includes roughly 6,200 clones, 70% to 75% detected once. Sequenced here: tumor tissue, sampled before IRX-2 immunotherapy. All receptors come from a human donor with breast cancer. CDR3s leave out the opening cysteine and the closing phenylalanine or tryptophan. Fields, in order: J gene, V gene, clone size, CDR3 protein. Clone size appears in some rows only: once, few, many, or a class for an expanded clone.

TRBJ2-2 | TRBV23-1 | . | ASSSTGSANTGELF
TRBJ2-3 | TRBV5-1 | . | ASSLGESTDTQY
TRBJ2-7 | TRBV14 | . | ASSQDHSRVGEQY
TRBJ1-6 | TRBV19 | . | ASRPTSTVYNSPLH
TRBJ2-7 | TRBV28 | few | ASSLPRQVQY
TRBJ2-3 | TRBV11-3 | . | ASSLDRRGPTDTQY
TRBJ2-1 | TRBV29-1 | . | SVVRASSSYNEQF
TRBJ1-1 | TRBV10-3 | few | AISESGNRGSTEAF
TRBJ1-4 | TRBV11-3 | . | ASSLSGFSTNEKLF
TRBJ1-2 | TRBV7-7 | . | ASSLDHTNYGYT
TRBJ1-1 | TRBV23-1 | . | ASSQGNSNTEAF
TRBJ2-1 | TRBV19 | medium-sized | ASTDSSSYNEQF
TRBJ2-1 | TRBV29-1 | . | SVVPGSGNEQF
TRBJ1-2 | TRBV28 | few | ASRGQVTYGYT
TRBJ1-2 | TRBV15 | . | ATSRGRRDFGGYT
TRBJ1-1 | TRBV11-3 | few | ASTPLTGSTEAF
TRBJ2-2 | TRBV11-3 | . | ASSYLIDTGELF
TRBJ2-5 | TRBV7-7 | . | ASSSLGTGLQETQY
TRBJ1-2 | TRBV28 | . | ASSTPGQGNYGYT
TRBJ2-3 | TRBV7-5 | few | ASSLFLRGDATQY
TRBJ1-1 | TRBV19 | . | ASKPGRNTEAF
TRBJ2-1 | TRBV29-1 | . | SVSRSYNEQF
TRBJ2-7 | TRBV23-1 | . | ASSSRGQGDEQY
TRBJ2-1 | TRBV6-8 | . | ASWAHGAGAYNEQF
TRBJ1-1 | TRBV7-8 | . | ASSRQEGSEAF
TRBJ2-1 | TRBV6-8 | . | AISGRGQSTYNEQF
TRBJ2-5 | TRBV18 | . | ASSPMLSQETQY
TRBJ1-6 | TRBV11-3 | once | ASSQDREYSPLH